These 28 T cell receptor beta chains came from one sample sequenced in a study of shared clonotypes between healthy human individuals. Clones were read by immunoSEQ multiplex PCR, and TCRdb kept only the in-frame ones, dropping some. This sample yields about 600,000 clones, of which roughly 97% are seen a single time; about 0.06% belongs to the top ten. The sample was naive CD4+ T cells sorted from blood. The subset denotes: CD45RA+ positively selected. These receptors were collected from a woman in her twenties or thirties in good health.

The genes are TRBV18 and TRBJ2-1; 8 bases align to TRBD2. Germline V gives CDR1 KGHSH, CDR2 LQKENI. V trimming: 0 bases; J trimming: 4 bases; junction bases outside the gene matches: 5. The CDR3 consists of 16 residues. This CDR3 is CASSPPELAVYNEQFF. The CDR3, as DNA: TGTGCCAGCTCACCACCGGAACTAGCGGTATACAATGAGCAGTTCTTC.

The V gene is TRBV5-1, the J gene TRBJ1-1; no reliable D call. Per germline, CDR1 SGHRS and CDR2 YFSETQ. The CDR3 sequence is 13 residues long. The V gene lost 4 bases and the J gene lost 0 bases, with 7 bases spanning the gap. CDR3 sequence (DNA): TGCGCCAGCAGCCAAGGTATGAACACTGAAGCTTTCTTT. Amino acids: CASSQGMNTEAFF. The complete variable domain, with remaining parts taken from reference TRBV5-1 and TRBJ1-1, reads KAGVTQTPRYLIKTRGQQVTLSCSPISGHRSVSWYQQTPGQGLQFLFEYFSETQRNKGNFPGRFSGRQFSNSRSEMNVSTLELGDSALYLCASSQGMNTEAFFGQGTRLTVV.

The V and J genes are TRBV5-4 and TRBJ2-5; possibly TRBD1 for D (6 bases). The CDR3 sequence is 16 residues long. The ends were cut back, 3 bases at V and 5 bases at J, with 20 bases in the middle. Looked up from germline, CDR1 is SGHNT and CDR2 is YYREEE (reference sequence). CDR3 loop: CASSSLRWGRWETQYF. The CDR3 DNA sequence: TGTGCCAGCAGCTCCCTCCGGTGGGGGCGTTGGGAGACCCAGTACTTC.

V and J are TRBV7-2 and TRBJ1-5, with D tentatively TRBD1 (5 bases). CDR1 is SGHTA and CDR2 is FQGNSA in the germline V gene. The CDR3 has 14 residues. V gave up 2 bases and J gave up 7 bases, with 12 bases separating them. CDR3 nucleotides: TGTGCCAGCAGCTTAACGGGGGTAGGGCAGCCCCAGCATTTT. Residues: CASSLTGVGQPQHF. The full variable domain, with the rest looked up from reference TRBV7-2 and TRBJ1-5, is GAGVSQSPSNKVTEKGKDVELRCDPISGHTALYWYRQSLGQGLEFLIYFQGNSAPDKSGLPSDRFSAERTGGSVSTLTIQRTQQEDSAVYLCASSLTGVGQPQHFGDGTRLSIL.

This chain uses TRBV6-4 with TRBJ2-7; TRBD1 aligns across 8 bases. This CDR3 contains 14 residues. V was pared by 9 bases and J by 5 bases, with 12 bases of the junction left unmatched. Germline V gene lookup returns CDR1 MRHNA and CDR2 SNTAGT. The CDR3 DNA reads TGTGCCAGACCCCCCGGGACAGGCCCACACGAGCAGTACTTC. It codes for CARPPGTGPHEQYF.

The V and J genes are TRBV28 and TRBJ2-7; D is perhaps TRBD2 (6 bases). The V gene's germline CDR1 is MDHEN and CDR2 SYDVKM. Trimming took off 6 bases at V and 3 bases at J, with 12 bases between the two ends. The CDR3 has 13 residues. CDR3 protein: CASRIREYYEQYF. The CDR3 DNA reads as TGTGCCAGCAGGATCCGGGAGTACTACGAGCAGTACTTC.

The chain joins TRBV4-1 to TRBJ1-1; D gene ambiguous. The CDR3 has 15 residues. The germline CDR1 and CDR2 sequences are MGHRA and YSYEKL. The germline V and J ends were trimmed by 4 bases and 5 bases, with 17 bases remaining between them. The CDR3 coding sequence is TGCGCCAGCAGCCCCCCACGTACAGCCACTACTGAAGCTTTCTTT. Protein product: CASSPPRTATTEAFF.

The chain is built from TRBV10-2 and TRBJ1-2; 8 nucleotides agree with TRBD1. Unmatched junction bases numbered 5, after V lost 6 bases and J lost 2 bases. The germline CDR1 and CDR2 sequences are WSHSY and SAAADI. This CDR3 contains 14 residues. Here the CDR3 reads CASRPRGQNYGYTF. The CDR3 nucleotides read TGCGCCAGCAGACCCAGGGGGCAAAACTATGGCTACACCTTC.

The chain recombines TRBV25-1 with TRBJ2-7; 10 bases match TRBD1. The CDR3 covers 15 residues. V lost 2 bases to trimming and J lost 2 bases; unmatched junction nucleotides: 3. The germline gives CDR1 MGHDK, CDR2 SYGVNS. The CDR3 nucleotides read TGTGCCAGCAGTGAACCCGGGACAGGGGCCTACGAGCAGTACTTC. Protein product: CASSEPGTGAYEQYF.

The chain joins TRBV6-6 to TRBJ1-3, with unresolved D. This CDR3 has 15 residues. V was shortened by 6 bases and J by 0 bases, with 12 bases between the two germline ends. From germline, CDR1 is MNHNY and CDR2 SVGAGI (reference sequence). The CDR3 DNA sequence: TGTGCCAGCAGCACCCTTACTGCCTCTGGAAACACCATATATTTT. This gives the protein CASSTLTASGNTIYF.

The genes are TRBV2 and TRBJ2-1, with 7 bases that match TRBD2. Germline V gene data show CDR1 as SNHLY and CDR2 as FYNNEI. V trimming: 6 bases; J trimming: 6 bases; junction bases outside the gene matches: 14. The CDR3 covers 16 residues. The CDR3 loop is CASSAFLREPPNEQFF. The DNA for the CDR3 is TGTGCCAGCAGCGCATTTTTGCGGGAGCCACCCAATGAGCAGTTCTTC.

CDR3 bases: TGTGCCAGCAGCGAAACGGGAGGGCCCCTCCACTTT. It specifies CASSETGGPLHF. This chain connects TRBV2 to TRBJ1-6, with D hard to call. Germline CDR1 SNHLY, CDR2 FYNNEI. The CDR3 totals 12 residues. V shed 6 bases and J shed 13 bases, with 13 bases lying between them.

The CDR3 DNA reads TGTGCCAGCAGCTCAGGCCGTACCCGAAATCAGCCCCAGCATTTT. It translates to CASSSGRTRNQPQHF. The chain couples TRBV5-8 to TRBJ1-5, with D unresolved. Germline lookup yields CDR1 SGHTS and CDR2 YDEGEE. The CDR3 extends over 15 amino acids. Trimming pared 3 bases from V and 4 bases from J, leaving 14 bases between.

CDR3 protein: CASSESRERYNEQFF. The CDR3 nucleotides read TGTGCCAGCAGTGAAAGTCGGGAGAGGTACAATGAGCAGTTCTTC. V usage is TRBV2 and J usage is TRBJ2-1, with D possibly being TRBD2 (6 bases). CDR1 and CDR2 from the germline V gene are SNHLY and FYNNEI. Trimming removed 2 bases from V and 4 bases from J, with 12 bases in between. CDR3 length: 15 residues.

CDR3: CASSESWLGRPETQYF. DNA for the CDR3: TGCGCCAGCAGTGAGTCTTGGCTGGGGAGGCCGGAGACCCAGTACTTC. The J gene is TRBJ2-5, the V gene TRBV10-1; perhaps TRBD2 as D (6 bases). Germline CDR1 is WNHNN and CDR2 is SYGVQD (reference sequence). CDR3 length equals 16 residues. Trimming took 0 bases from V and 5 from J, leaving 16 bases between them.

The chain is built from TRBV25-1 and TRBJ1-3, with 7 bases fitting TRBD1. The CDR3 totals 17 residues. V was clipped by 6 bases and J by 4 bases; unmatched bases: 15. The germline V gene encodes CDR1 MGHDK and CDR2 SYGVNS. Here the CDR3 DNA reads TGTGCCAGCAGCCCCAGGGGGAGGGCCCCCCCGGGAAACACCATATATTTT. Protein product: CASSPRGRAPPGNTIYF.

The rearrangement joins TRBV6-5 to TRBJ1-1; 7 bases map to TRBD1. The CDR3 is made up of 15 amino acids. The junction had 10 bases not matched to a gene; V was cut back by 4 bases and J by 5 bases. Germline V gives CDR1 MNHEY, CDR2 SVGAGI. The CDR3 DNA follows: TGTGCCAGCAGTTTTACAGGGGCTAGAAAAACTGAAGCTTTCTTT. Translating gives CASSFTGARKTEAFF.

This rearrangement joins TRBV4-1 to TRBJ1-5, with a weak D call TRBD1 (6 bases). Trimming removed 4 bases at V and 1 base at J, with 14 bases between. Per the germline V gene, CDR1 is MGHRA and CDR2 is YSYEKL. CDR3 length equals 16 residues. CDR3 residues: CASSRTHRESNQPQHF. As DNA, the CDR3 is TGCGCCAGCAGCCGGACTCACAGGGAAAGCAATCAGCCCCAGCATTTT.

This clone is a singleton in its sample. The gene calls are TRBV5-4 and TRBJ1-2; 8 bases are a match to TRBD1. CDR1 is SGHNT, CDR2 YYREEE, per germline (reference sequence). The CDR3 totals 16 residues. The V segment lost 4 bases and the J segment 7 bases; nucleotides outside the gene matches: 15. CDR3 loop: CASSQPPQGAPGGYTF. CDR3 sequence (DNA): TGTGCCAGCAGCCAACCCCCGCAGGGGGCGCCCGGTGGCTACACCTTC.

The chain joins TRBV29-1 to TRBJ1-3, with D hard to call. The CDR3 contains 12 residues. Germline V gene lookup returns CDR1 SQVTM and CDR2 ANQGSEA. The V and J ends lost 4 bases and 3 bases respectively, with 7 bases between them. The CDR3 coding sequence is TGCAGCGTTGCCCGGGATGGAAACACCATATATTTT. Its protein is CSVARDGNTIYF.

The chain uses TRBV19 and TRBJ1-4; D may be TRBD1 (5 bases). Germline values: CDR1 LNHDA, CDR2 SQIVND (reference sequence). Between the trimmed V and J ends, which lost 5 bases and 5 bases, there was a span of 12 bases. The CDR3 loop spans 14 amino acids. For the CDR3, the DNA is TGTGCCAGTAGTCGGGGGTCTGCAAATGAAAAACTGTTTTTT. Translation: CASSRGSANEKLFF.

CDR3 region: CATSRDLGTSFEQYF. The DNA for the CDR3 is TGTGCCACCAGCAGAGATCTAGGGACTAGCTTCGAGCAGTACTTC. V usage is TRBV15 and J usage is TRBJ2-7, with TRBD2 matching over 9 bases. V trimming: 0 bases; J trimming: 6 bases; junction bases outside the gene matches: 6. The CDR3 has 15 amino acids. Germline V gene data show CDR1 as LNHNV and CDR2 as YYDKDF (reference sequence).

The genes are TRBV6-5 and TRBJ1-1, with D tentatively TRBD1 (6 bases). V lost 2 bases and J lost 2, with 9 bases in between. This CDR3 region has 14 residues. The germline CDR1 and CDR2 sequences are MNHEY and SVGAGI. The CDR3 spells CASSYGRGNTEAFF. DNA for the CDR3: TGTGCCAGCAGTTACGGCAGGGGAAACACTGAAGCTTTCTTT.

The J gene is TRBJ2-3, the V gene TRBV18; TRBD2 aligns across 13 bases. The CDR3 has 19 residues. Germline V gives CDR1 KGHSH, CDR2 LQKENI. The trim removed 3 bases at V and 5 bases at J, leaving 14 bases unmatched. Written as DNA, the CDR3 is TGTGCCAGCTCACCCCTCCCTCCTACTAGCGGGAGGGTGGAAGATACGCAGTATTTT. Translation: CASSPLPPTSGRVEDTQYF.

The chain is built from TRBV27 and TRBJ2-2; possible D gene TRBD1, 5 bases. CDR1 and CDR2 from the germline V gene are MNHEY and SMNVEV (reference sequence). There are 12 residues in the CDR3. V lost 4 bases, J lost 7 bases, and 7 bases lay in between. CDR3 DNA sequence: TGTGCCAGCAGTTCCAGGGTCGGGGAGCTGTTTTTT. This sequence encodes CASSSRVGELFF.

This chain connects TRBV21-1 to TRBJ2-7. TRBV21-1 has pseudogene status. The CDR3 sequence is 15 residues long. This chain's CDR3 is CASSKGVPDPLEQYF. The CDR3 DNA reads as TGTGCCAGCAGCAAAGGAGTCCCGGACCCCCTCGAGCAGTACTTC.

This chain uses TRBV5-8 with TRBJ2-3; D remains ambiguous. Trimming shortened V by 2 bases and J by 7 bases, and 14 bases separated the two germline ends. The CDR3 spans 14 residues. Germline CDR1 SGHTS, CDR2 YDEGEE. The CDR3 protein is CASSLEATVNTQYF. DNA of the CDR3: TGTGCCAGCAGCTTAGAAGCCACCGTGAATACGCAGTATTTT.

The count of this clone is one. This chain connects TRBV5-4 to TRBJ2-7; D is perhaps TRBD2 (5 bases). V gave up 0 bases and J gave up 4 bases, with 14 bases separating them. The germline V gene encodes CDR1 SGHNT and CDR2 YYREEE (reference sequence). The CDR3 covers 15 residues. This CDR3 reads CASSLEGSRGYEQYF. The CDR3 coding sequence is TGTGCCAGCAGCTTGGAAGGCAGCAGAGGGTACGAGCAGTACTTC.